Given below is one TCR beta chain in context. Its recognized antigen is unknown. Per-base quality was not reported, and no clone a single base away is much larger than it. The sample's treatment or condition label, in plain terms: in vitro stimulation with specific CMV peptide epitopes to enrich CMV-specific T cells. This specimen belongs to a study of T cell repertoires in cytomegalovirus infection (dated by TCRdb to between 2018 and 2021). Regarding the study in general: Peptide stimulations targeted recently identified HLA-C-restricted CMV epitopes, whose presentation resists viral immunomodulation, together with well-studied HLA-B-restricted epitopes. The HLA type of each donor mattered for the analysis, because public TCR beta signatures pointed to carriage of CMV infection along with the matching HLA type.

The listed sequencing device is Illumina HiSeq 1500. TCRdb reworked the public reads: Q25 trimming with fastp, MiXCR clone assembly, productive beta chains retained. Each CDR3 protein appears once, grouped with its most common genes and DNA. Here the sample has about 160,000 distinct CDR3 sequences; less than 25% occur a single time. The ten largest clones add up to roughly 27% of the sample. Trimming costs V 7 bases and J 9 bases, and their ends lie 19 bases apart. The germline V gene (reference sequence) supplies CDR1 LNHDA and CDR2 SQIVND. Counted from cysteine to phenylalanine, this CDR3 has 14 amino acids. Kept here is only the CDR3 DNA, which spans 42 bases and is read in frame from base 1. Overall study outcomes, separate from this receptor: In both this cohort and an independent cohort of 352 donors, the cumulative frequency of public TCR beta family members distinguished carriers of CMV infection plus the relevant HLA type. The ex vivo response was dominated by HLA-C-restricted CMV-specific TCR beta clonotypes, and the single most frequent clonotype in two of eight donors was supplied by these HLA-C-restricted clonotypes.

This receptor chain uses TRBV19 and TRBJ2-1; D gene: possibly TRBD2, on 6 matching bases. The TCR comes from a human donor in good health (CMV status not recorded). Some clones in this sample may be carry-over from other donors' samples. Sequenced here: CD8+ T cells from cultured PBMCs, sampled from culture after CMV antigen stimulation. The CDR3 in this case is CASTPGWGVGEQFF. The DNA sequence is TGTGCCAGTACTCCAGGCTGGGGGGTGGGTGAGCAGTTCTTC.